This T cell receptor (beta chain) was captured in a study of T cell responses to AZD1222 COVID-19 vaccine. CDR1 is SGHRS and CDR2 is YFSETQ in the germline V gene. The CDR3 loop spans 20 amino acids. The J segment lost 4 bases and the V segment lost 4 bases, leaving 20 bases of the junction unmatched. The data were produced by immunoSEQ multiplex PCR, yet TCRdb's version contains in-frame clones alone and is incomplete. Of approximately 69,000 clones listed, over 65% are singletons. For this clone: What it binds is unknown.

Overall study results and limits: Two AZD1222 doses significantly raised spike-specific TCR breadth and depth over controls. Close to half of spike-specific TCRs reportedly recognize unmutated variant regions. Baseline seropositivity characterized only six AZD1222 recipients. Dominant at 160-218 and 743-854, vaccine-associated CD4 TCRs also spanned spike.

The V call is TRBV5-1, the J call TRBJ2-5; 12 bases fit TRBD2. This receptor was obtained from an adult who received the AZD1222 COVID-19 vaccine. This sample comprised peripheral blood, obtained 28 days after the second AZD1222 dose. DNA for the CDR3: TGCGCCAGCAGCGACCGCACGGCCGGGACTAGCGGGCGGCCAGGAGAGACCCAGTACTTC. This translates into CASSDRTAGTSGRPGETQYF.